This record covers a single T cell receptor (beta chain). This sample was included in a study of T cell repertoires in cytomegalovirus infection. TCRdb reprocessed the reads via MiXCR and lists one record per CDR3 protein. This sample has about 490,000 distinct CDR3 sequences, with around 11% found just once. With 5 bases clipped from V and 3 bases from J, the junction kept 5 bases outside the gene matches. This CDR3 has 16 amino acids. CDR1 and CDR2 from the germline V gene are MNHEY and SMNVEV (reference sequence). The genes are TRBV27 and TRBJ2-1; 12 bases align to TRBD2. The sequenced material came from PBMCs. This clonotype was sampled from a human donor in good health (CMV status not recorded). Some clones in this sample may be carry-over from other donors' samples. CDR3 amino acids: CASSAGLAGNYNEQFF. In DNA, the CDR3 is TGTGCCAGCAGTGCCGGACTAGCGGGAAACTACAATGAGCAGTTCTTC.